This TCR beta chain was sequenced in a study of T-cell memory formation after mild COVID-19. For this clonotype: Its antigen remains unknown.

After 5'RACE with constant-segment primers, TCR alpha and TCR beta cDNA libraries carrying sample barcodes and UMIs were obtained. TCRdb used MiXCR to reprocess the 5' RACE reads, holding one entry per CDR3 protein. This table holds about 150,000 distinct CDR3 sequences, 13% to 15% found once. The study, taken as a whole, reports: While clones contracting from day 15 to 85 were balanced between CD4 and CD8, later expanders leaned CD4+.

V lost 0 bases to trimming and J lost 4 bases; unmatched junction nucleotides: 0. Germline V gene sequence: CDR1 SGDLS, CDR2 YYNGEE. This CDR3 spans 15 amino acids. Source material: PBMCs or a T cell subset sorted from them (not recorded which). V gene TRBV9 combines with J gene TRBJ2-1, with 11 bases aligning to TRBD1. The TCR comes from an adult woman who had mild COVID-19 (a few samples of this study predate the infection). Cell type and time point are not known. The CDR3 region has the DNA TGTGCCAGCAGCGTAGGGGACAGGGGGTACAATGAGCAGTTCTTC. Its protein product is CASSVGDRGYNEQFF.